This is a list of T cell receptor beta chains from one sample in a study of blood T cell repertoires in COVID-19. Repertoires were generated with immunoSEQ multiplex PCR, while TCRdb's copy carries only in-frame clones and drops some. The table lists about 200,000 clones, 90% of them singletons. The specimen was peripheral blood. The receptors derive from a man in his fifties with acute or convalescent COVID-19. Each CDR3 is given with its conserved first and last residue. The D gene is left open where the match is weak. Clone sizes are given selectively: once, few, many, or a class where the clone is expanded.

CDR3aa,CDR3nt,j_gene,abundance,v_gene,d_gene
CASSVGLAGRNEQFF,TGTGCCAGCAGCGTCGGACTAGCGGGAAGGAATGAGCAGTTCTTC,TRBJ2-1,-,TRBV9,TRBD2
CASSELGLYSGNTIYF,TGTGCCAGCAGTGAACTAGGTCTTTACTCTGGAAACACCATATATTTT,TRBJ1-3,once,TRBV2,-
CATSSLRGRAGANVLTF,TGTGCCACCAGCAGCCTCAGGGGGAGAGCCGGGGCCAACGTCCTGACTTTC,TRBJ2-6,once,TRBV15,TRBD1
CASSQGSGRADEQYF,TGCGCCAGCAGCCAAGGTAGCGGGAGGGCCGACGAGCAGTACTTC,TRBJ2-7,-,TRBV4-1,TRBD2
CASSTPPGDSPLHF,TGTGCCAGTAGTACCCCGCCGGGGGATTCACCCCTCCACTTT,TRBJ1-6,-,TRBV19,-
CASSPGQGIGETQYF,TGTGCCAGCAGCCCGGGACAGGGGATTGGGGAGACCCAGTACTTC,TRBJ2-5,-,TRBV5-6,TRBD1
CASRFGHPSSTDTQYF,TGTGCCAGCAGGTTCGGACACCCCTCAAGCACAGATACGCAGTATTTT,TRBJ2-3,-,TRBV6-6,-
CAWSVLQGTTIYF,TGTGCCTGGAGTGTACTTCAGGGCACCACCATATATTTT,TRBJ1-3,few,TRBV30,-
CASSEYVPNGANIQYF,TGTGCCAGCAGTGAATATGTCCCAAATGGGGCAAACATTCAGTACTTC,TRBJ2-4,-,TRBV25-1,-
CASTPVGVSTGELFF,TGTGCCAGCACCCCGGTAGGGGTGAGCACCGGGGAGCTGTTTTTT,TRBJ2-2,-,TRBV6-2/TRBV6-3,-
CASSLARGAGGYTF,TGTGCCAGCAGCTTAGCGCGGGGGGCAGGGGGCTACACCTTC,TRBJ1-2,-,TRBV7-8,-
CASRTDSGNTIYF,TGTGCCAGCAGGACAGACTCTGGAAACACCATATATTTT,TRBJ1-3,-,TRBV2,-
CASSPQGARGYTF,TGTGCCAGCAGCCCCCAGGGGGCTCGTGGCTACACCTTC,TRBJ1-2,-,TRBV7-9,TRBD1
CASSQVGTRNIQYF,TGCGCCAGCAGCCAAGTTGGGACTCGCAACATTCAGTACTTC,TRBJ2-4,-,TRBV4-1,-
CASSLEGRGLNYGYTF,TGTGCCAGCAGCCTTGAGGGCAGGGGCTTGAACTATGGCTACACCTTC,TRBJ1-2,-,TRBV27,-
CASSLLGQTSGANVLTF,TGCGCCAGCAGCTTGCTGGGACAAACCTCTGGGGCCAACGTCCTGACTTTC,TRBJ2-6,-,TRBV5-1,-
CASSLETSDHEQYF,TGTGCCAGCAGCTTAGAGACTAGTGACCACGAGCAGTACTTC,TRBJ2-7,-,TRBV7-6,-
CASSIAQGHTEAFF,TGTGCCAGTAGTATCGCTCAGGGCCACACTGAAGCTTTCTTT,TRBJ1-1,-,TRBV19,-
CASSLEGASYEQYF,TGTGCCAGCTCACTAGAGGGGGCCTCCTACGAGCAGTACTTC,TRBJ2-7,-,TRBV18,TRBD1
CASSQTGGNNQPQHF,TGTGCCAGCAGTCAGACAGGGGGCAACAATCAGCCCCAGCATTTT,TRBJ1-5,-,TRBV28,TRBD1
CASSPRGGSSGNTIYF,TGTGCCAGCTCACCACGTGGAGGGAGCTCTGGAAACACCATATATTTT,TRBJ1-3,-,TRBV18,-
CATSDLGQVGTEAFF,TGTGCCACCAGTGATTTGGGTCAGGTGGGCACTGAAGCTTTCTTT,TRBJ1-1,-,TRBV24-1,-
CASSSGQPAMVNTEAFF,TGTGCCAGCAGTTCGGGACAGCCGGCGATGGTGAACACTGAAGCTTTCTTT,TRBJ1-1,few,TRBV28,TRBD1
CASSFRGQYTEAFF,TGTGCCAGCAGTTTCCGCGGACAGTACACTGAAGCTTTCTTT,TRBJ1-1,-,TRBV28,-